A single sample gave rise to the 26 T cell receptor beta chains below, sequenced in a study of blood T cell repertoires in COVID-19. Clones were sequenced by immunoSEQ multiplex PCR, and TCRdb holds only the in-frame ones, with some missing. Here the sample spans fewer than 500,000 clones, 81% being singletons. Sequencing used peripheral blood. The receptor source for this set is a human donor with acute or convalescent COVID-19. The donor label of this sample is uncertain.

This CDR3 reads CASSLGLTGTSGQVRREQYF. The CDR3 bases are TGCGCCAGCAGCTTGGGCCTAACCGGGACTAGCGGGCAGGTGAGGCGGGAGCAGTACTTC. The rearrangement uses TRBV5-1 and TRBJ2-7, with 12 bases that match TRBD2. Germline V CDR1 and CDR2: SGHRS, YFSETQ. The trim removed 0 bases at V and 7 bases at J, leaving 20 bases unmatched. The CDR3 is 20 residues long.

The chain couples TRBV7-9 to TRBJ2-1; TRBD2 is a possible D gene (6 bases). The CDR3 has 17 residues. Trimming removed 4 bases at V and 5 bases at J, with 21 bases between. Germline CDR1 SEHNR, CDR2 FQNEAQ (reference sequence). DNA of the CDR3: TGTGCCAGCAGCTCTTATGGGGCGGGACCAGCGGACAATGAGCAGTTCTTC. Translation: CASSSYGAGPADNEQFF. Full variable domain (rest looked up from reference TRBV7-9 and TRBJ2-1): DTGVSQNPRHKITKRGQNVTFRCDPISEHNRLYWYRQTLGQGPEFLTYFQNEAQLEKSRLLSDRFSAERPKGSFSTLEIQRTEQGDSAMYLCASSSYGAGPADNEQFFGPGTRLTVL.

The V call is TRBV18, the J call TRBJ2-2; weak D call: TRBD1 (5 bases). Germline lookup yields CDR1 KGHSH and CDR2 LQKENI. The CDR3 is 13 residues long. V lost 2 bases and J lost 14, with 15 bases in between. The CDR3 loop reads CASSPSAGWKLFF. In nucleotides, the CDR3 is TGTGCCAGCTCACCATCGGCAGGGTGGAAACTGTTTTTT.

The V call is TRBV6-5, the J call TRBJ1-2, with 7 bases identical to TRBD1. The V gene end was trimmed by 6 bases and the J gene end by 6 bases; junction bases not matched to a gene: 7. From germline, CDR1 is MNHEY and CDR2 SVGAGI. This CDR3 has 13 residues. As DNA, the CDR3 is TGTGCCAGCAGGAGGACAGGATGGAATGGCTACACCTTC. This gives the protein CASRRTGWNGYTF.

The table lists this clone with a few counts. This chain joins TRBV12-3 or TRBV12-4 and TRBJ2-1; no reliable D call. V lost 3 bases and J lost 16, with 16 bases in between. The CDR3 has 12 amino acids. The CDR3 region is CASSFRTVMLFF. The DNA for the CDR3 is TGTGCCAGCAGTTTTCGTACAGTTATGCTCTTCTTC.

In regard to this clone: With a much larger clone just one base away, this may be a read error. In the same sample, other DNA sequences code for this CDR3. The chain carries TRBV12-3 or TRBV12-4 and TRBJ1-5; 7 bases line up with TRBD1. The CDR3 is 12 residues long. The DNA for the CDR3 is TGTGCTAGCAGTCGGGGACAGCAGCCCCAGCATTTT. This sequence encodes CASSRGQQPQHF.

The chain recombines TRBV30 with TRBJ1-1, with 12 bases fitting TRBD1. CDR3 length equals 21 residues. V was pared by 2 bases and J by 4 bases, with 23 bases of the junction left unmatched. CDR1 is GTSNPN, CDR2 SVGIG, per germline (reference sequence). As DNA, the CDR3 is TGTGCCTGGAGTTTCAGATCTGGGACAGGGGGCAATAGGGTGGCTGGCACTGAAGCTTTCTTT. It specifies CAWSFRSGTGGNRVAGTEAFF.

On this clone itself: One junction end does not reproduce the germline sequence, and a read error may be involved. Here the CDR3 reads CASSQAVLTVF. In nucleotides, the CDR3 is TGTGCCAGCAGCCAAGCGGTGTTAACAGTCTTC. The rearrangement joins TRBV3-1 (or the pseudogene TRBV3-2) to TRBJ1-2; the D is unclear. The germline gives CDR1 LGHDT, CDR2 YNNKEL (reference sequence). This CDR3 comprises 11 residues.

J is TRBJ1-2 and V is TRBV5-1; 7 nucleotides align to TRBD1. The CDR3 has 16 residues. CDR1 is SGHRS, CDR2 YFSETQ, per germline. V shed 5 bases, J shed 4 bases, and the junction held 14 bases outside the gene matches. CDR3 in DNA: TGCGCCAGCAGGGCCGGACAGGCCCTCTCCGGCTATGGCTACACCTTC. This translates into CASRAGQALSGYGYTF.

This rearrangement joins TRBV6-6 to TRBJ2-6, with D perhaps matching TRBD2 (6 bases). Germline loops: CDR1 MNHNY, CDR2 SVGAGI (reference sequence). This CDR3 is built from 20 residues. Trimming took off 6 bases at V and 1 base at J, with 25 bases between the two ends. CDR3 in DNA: TGTGCCAGCAGCCCCGGCCTCGCAGGGAGGAGCACTTCTGGGGCCAACGTCCTGACTTTC. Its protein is CASSPGLAGRSTSGANVLTF.

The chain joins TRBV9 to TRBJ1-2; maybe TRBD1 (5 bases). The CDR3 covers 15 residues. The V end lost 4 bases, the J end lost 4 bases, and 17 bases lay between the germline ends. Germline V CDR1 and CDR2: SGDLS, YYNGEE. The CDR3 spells CASSRRGGLGYGYTF. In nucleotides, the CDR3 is TGTGCCAGCAGCAGGCGCGGGGGTTTGGGCTATGGCTACACCTTC. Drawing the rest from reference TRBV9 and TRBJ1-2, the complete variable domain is DSGVTQTPKHLITATGQRVTLRCSPRSGDLSVYWYQQSLDQGLQFLIQYYNGEERAKGNILERFSAQQFPDLHSELNLSSLELGDSALYFCASSRRGGLGYGYTFGSGTRLTVV.

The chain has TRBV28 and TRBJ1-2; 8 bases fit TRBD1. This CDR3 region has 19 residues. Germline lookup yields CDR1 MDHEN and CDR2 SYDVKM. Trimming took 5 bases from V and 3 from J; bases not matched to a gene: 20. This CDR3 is CASSPSDRVVSVVDYGYTF. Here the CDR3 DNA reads TGTGCCAGCAGTCCCTCGGACAGGGTCGTTTCGGTCGTTGACTATGGCTACACCTTC.

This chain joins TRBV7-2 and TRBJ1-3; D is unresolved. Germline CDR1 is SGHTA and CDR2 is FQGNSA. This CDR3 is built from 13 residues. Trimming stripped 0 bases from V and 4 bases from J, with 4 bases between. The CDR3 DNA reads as TGTGCCAGCAGCTTAGCGACAGGAAACACCATATATTTT. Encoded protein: CASSLATGNTIYF.

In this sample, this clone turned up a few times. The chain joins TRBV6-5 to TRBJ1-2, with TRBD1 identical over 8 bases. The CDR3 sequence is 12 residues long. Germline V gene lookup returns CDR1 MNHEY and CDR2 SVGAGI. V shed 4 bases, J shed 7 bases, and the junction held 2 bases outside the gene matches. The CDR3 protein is CASSLDRAGYTF. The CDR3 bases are TGTGCCAGCAGTTTGGACAGGGCTGGCTACACCTTC.

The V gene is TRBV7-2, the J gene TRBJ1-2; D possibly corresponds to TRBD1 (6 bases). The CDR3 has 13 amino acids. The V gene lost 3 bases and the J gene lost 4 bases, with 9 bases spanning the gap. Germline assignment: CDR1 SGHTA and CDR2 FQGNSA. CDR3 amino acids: CASSLDSIYGYTF. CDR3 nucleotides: TGTGCCAGCAGCTTGGACAGCATCTATGGCTACACCTTC.

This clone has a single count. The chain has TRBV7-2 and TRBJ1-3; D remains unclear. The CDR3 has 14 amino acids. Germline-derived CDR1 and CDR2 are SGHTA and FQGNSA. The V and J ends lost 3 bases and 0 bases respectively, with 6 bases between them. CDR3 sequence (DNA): TGTGCCAGCAGCTTCAGGAACTCTGGAAACACCATATATTTT. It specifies CASSFRNSGNTIYF.

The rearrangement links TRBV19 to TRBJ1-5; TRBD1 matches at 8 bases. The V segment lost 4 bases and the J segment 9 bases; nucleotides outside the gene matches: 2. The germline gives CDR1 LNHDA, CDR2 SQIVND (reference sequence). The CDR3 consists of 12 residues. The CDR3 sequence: CASSTDRGPQHF. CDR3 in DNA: TGTGCCAGTAGTACCGACAGGGGGCCCCAGCATTTT. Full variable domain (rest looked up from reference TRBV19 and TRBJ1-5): DGGITQSPKYLFRKEGQNVTLSCEQNLNHDAMYWYRQDPGQGLRLIYYSQIVNDFQKGDIAEGYSVSREKKESFPLTVTSAQKNPTAFYLCASSTDRGPQHFGDGTRLSIL.

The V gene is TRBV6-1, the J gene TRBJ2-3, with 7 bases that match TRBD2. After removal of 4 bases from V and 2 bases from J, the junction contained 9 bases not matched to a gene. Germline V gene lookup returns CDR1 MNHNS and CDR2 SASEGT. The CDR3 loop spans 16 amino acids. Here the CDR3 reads CASSASPAGSTDTQYF. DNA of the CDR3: TGTGCCAGCAGTGCCTCCCCAGCGGGGTCCACAGATACGCAGTATTTT.

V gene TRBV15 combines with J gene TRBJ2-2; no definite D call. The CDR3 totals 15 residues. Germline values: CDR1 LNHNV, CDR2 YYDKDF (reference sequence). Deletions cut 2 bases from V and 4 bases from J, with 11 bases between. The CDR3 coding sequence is TGTGCCACCAGCAGACCCTCCGCCGGCACCGGGGAGCTGTTTTTT. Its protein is CATSRPSAGTGELFF.

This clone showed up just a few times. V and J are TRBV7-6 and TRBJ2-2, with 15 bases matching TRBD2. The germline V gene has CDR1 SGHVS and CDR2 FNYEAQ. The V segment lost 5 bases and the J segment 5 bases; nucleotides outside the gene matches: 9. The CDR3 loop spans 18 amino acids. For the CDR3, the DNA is TGTGCCAGCAGCCCGACAGGGACTAGCGGGAGGAGGACCGGGGAGCTGTTTTTT. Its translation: CASSPTGTSGRRTGELFF.

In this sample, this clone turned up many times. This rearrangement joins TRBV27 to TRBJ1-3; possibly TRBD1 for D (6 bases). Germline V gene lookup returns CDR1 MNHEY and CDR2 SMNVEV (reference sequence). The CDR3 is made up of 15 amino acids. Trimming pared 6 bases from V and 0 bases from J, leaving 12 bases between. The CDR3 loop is CASRPQGNSGNTIYF. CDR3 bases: TGTGCCAGCAGACCACAGGGAAACTCTGGAAACACCATATATTTT.

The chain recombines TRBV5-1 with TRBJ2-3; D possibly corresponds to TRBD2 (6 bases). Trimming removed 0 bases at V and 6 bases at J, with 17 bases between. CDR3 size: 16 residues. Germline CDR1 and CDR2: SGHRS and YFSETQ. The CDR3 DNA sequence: TGCGCCAGCAGCTTGGGCGATCGCACTAGCTTCGATACGCAGTATTTT. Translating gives CASSLGDRTSFDTQYF. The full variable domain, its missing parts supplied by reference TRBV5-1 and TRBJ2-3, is KAGVTQTPRYLIKTRGQQVTLSCSPISGHRSVSWYQQTPGQGLQFLFEYFSETQRNKGNFPGRFSGRQFSNSRSEMNVSTLELGDSALYLCASSLGDRTSFDTQYFGPGTRLTVL.

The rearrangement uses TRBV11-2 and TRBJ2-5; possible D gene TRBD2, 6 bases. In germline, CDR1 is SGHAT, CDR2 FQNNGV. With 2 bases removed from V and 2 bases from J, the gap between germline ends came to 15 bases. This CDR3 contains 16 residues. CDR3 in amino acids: CASSLMVGGGQETQYF. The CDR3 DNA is TGTGCCAGCAGCTTAATGGTGGGAGGTGGTCAAGAGACCCAGTACTTC.

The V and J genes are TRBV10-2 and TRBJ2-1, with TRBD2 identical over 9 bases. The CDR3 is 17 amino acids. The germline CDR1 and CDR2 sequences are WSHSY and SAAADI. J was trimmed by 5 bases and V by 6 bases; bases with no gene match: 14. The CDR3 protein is CASRSLTGLADNNEQFF. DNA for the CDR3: TGCGCCAGCAGGTCACTAACGGGACTAGCAGATAACAATGAGCAGTTCTTC.

The CDR3 DNA sequence: TGTGCCAGCGGAGACTACGAGCAGTACTTC. Amino acids: CASGDYEQYF. This chain connects TRBV9 to TRBJ2-7; D gene uncertain. CDR3 length equals 10 residues. Trimming removed 7 bases at V and 3 bases at J, with 5 bases between. Per the germline V gene, CDR1 is SGDLS and CDR2 is YYNGEE. The variable domain in full, completed from reference TRBV9 and TRBJ2-7, reads DSGVTQTPKHLITATGQRVTLRCSPRSGDLSVYWYQQSLDQGLQFLIQYYNGEERAKGNILERFSAQQFPDLHSELNLSSLELGDSALYFCASGDYEQYFGPGTRLTVT.

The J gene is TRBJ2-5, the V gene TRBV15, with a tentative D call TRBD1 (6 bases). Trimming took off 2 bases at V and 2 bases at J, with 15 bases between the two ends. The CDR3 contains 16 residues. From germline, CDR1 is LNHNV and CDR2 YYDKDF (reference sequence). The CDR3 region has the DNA TGTGCCACCAGCAGATACGGACAGAATTTGCAAGAGACCCAGTACTTC. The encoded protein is CATSRYGQNLQETQYF.